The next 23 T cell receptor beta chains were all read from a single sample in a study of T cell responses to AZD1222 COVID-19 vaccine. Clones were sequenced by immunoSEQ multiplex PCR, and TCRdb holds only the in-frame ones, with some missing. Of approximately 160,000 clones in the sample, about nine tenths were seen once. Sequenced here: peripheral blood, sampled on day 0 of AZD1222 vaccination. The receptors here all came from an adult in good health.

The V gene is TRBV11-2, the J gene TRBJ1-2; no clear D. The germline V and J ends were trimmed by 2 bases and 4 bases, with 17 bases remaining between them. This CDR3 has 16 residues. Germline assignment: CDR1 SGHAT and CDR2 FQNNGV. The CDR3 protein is CASSLYPAGSIYGYTF. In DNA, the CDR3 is TGTGCCAGCAGCTTATATCCGGCTGGGTCCATCTATGGCTACACCTTC.

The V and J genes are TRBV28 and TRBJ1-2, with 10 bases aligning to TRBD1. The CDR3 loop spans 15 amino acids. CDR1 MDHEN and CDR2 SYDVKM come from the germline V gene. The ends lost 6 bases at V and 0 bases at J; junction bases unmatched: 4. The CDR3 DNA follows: TGTGCCAGCAGGGGACAGGGGACAGCTAACTATGGCTACACCTTC. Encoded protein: CASRGQGTANYGYTF.

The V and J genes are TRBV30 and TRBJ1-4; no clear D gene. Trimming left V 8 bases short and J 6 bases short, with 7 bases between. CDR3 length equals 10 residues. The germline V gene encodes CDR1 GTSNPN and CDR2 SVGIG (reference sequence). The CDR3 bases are TGTGCCGCAGTCCATGAAAAACTGTTTTTT. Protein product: CAAVHEKLFF.

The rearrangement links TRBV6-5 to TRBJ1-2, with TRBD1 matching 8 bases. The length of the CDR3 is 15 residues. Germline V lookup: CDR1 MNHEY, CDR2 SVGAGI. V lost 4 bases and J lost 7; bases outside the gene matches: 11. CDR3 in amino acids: CASSSPGGAALGYTF. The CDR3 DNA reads TGTGCCAGCAGTTCCCCAGGGGGCGCCGCTCTTGGCTACACCTTC.

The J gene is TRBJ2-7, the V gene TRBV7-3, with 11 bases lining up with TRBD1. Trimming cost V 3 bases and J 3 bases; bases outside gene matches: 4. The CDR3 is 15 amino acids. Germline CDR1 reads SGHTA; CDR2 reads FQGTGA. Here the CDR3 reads CASSFSGTGGYEQYF. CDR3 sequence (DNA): TGTGCCAGCAGCTTCTCCGGGACAGGGGGCTACGAGCAGTACTTC. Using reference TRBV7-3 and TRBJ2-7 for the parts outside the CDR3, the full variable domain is GAGVSQTPSNKVTEKGKYVELRCDPISGHTALYWYRQSLGQGPEFLIYFQGTGAADDSGLPNDRFFAVRPEGSVSTLKIQRTERGDSAVYLCASSFSGTGGYEQYFGPGTRLTVT.

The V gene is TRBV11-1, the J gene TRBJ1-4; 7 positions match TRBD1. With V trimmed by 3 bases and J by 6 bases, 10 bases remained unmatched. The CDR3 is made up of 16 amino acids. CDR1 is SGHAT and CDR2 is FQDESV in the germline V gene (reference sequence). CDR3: CASSFYPGTAYEKLFF. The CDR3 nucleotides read TGTGCCAGCAGCTTCTACCCCGGGACAGCATATGAAAAACTGTTTTTT.

CDR3 amino acids: CASSQSGQGTYEQYF. The CDR3 nucleotides are TGCGCCAGCAGCCAATCGGGACAGGGGACCTACGAGCAGTACTTC. V usage is TRBV4-1 and J usage is TRBJ2-7; 10 bases line up with TRBD1. With 2 bases clipped from V and 2 bases from J, the junction kept 3 bases outside the gene matches. This CDR3 contains 15 residues. Germline V CDR1 and CDR2: MGHRA, YSYEKL.

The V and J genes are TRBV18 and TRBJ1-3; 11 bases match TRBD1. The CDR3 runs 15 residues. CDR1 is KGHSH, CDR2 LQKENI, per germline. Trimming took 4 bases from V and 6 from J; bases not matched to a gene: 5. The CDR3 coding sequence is TGTGCCAGCTCACGACCGGGACAGGGGGAAAACACCATATATTTT. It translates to CASSRPGQGENTIYF.

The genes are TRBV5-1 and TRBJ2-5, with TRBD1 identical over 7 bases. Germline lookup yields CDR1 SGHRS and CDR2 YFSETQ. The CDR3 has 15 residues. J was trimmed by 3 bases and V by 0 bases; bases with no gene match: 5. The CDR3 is CASSLADRVEETQYF. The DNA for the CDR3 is TGCGCCAGCAGCTTGGCAGACAGGGTGGAAGAGACCCAGTACTTC.

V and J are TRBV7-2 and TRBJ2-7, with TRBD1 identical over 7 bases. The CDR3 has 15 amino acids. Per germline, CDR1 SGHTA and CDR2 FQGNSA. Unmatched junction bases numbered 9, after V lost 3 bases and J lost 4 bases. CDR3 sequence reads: CASSFAQGPFYEQYF. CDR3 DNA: TGTGCCAGCAGCTTTGCACAGGGGCCCTTTTACGAGCAGTACTTC.

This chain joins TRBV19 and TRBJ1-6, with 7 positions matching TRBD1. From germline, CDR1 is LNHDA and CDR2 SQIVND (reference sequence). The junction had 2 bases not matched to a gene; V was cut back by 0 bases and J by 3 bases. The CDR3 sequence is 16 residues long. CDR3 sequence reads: CASSIDRDSYNSPLHF. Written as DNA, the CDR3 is TGTGCCAGTAGTATAGATCGGGACAGCTATAATTCACCCCTCCACTTT.

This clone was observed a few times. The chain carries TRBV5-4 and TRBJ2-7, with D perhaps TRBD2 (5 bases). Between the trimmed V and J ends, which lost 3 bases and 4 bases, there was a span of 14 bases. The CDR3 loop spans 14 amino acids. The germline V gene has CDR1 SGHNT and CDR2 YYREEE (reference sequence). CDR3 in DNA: TGTGCCAGCAGCTCGTCCTACAGCGGATACGAGCAGTACTTC. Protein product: CASSSSYSGYEQYF.

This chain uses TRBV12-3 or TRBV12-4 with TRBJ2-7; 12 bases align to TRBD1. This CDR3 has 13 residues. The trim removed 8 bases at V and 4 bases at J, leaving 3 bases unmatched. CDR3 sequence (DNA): TGTGCCAGCGGGACAGGGGGCTTATACGAGCAGTACTTC. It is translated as CASGTGGLYEQYF.

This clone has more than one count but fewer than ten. The CDR3 sequence: CASSLRREKLFF. The CDR3 DNA reads as TGTGCCAGCAGTTTACGGCGGGAAAAACTGTTTTTT. The genes are TRBV28 and TRBJ1-4; D gene uncertain. The germline V and J ends were trimmed by 2 bases and 8 bases, with 6 bases remaining between them. Germline V lookup: CDR1 MDHEN, CDR2 SYDVKM. This CDR3 spans 12 amino acids.

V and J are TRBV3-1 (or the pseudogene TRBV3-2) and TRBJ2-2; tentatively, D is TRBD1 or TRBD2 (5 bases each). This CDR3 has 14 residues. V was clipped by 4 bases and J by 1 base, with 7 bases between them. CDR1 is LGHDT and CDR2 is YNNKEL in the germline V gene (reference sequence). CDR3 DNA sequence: TGTGCCAGCAGCCGTGGGGGGAACACCGGGGAGCTGTTTTTT. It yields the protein CASSRGGNTGELFF.

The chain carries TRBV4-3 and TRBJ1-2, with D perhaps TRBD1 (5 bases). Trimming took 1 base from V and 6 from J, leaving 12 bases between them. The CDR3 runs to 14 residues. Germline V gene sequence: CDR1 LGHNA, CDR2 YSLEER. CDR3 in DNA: TGCGCCAGCAGCCAAGGAGGGGTTCAGAATGGCTACACCTTC. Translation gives CASSQGGVQNGYTF.

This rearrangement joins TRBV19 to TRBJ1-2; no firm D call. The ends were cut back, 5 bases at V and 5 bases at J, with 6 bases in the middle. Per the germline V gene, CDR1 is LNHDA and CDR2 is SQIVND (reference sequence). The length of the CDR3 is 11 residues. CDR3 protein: CASSVWYGYTF. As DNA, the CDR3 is TGTGCCAGTAGTGTTTGGTATGGCTACACCTTC. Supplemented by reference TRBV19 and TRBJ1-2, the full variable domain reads DGGITQSPKYLFRKEGQNVTLSCEQNLNHDAMYWYRQDPGQGLRLIYYSQIVNDFQKGDIAEGYSVSREKKESFPLTVTSAQKNPTAFYLCASSVWYGYTFGSGTRLTVV.

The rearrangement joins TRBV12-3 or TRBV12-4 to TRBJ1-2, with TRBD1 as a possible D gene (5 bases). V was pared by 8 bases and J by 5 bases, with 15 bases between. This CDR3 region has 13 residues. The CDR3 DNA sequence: TGTGCCAGCGCGGGGCTTGGTCGATATGGCTACACCTTC. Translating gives CASAGLGRYGYTF.

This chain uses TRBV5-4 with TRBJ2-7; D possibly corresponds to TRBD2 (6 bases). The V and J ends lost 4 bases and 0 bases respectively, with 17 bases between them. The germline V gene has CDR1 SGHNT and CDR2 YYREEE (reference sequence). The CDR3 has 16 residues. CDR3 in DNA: TGTGCCAGCAGCCCCCGTGGGAGGCGGAACTCCTACGAGCAGTACTTC. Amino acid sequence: CASSPRGRRNSYEQYF.

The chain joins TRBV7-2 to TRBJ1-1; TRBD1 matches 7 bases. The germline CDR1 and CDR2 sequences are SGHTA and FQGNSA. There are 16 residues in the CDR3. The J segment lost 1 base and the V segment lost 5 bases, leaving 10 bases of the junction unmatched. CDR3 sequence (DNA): TGTGCCAGCAGCCCGCGCCGACAGGGAAGGAACACTGAAGCTTTCTTT. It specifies CASSPRRQGRNTEAFF. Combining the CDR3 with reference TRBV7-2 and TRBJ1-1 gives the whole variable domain GAGVSQSPSNKVTEKGKDVELRCDPISGHTALYWYRQSLGQGLEFLIYFQGNSAPDKSGLPSDRFSAERTGGSVSTLTIQRTQQEDSAVYLCASSPRRQGRNTEAFFGQGTRLTVV.

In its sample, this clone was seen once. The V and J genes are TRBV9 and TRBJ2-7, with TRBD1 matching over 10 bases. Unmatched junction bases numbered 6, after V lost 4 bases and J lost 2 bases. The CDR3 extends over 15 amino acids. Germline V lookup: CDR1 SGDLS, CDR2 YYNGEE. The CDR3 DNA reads TGTGCCAGCAGCTTTGGGACAGGGGCGCCCTACGAGCAGTACTTC. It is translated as CASSFGTGAPYEQYF. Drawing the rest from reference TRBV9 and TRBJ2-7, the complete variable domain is DSGVTQTPKHLITATGQRVTLRCSPRSGDLSVYWYQQSLDQGLQFLIQYYNGEERAKGNILERFSAQQFPDLHSELNLSSLELGDSALYFCASSFGTGAPYEQYFGPGTRLTVT.

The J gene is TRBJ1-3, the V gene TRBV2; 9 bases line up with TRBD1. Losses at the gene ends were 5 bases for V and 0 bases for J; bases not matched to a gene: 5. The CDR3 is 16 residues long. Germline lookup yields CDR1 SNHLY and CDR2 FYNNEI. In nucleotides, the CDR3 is TGTGCCAGCAGTCGGACAGGGGTTTTCTCTGGAAACACCATATATTTT. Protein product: CASSRTGVFSGNTIYF.

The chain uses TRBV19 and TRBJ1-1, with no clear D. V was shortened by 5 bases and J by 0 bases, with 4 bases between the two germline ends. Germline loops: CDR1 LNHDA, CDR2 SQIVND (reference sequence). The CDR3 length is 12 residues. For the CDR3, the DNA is TGTGCCAGTAGTGAGGTGAACACTGAAGCTTTCTTT. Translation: CASSEVNTEAFF. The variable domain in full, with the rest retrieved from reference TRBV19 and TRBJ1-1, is DGGITQSPKYLFRKEGQNVTLSCEQNLNHDAMYWYRQDPGQGLRLIYYSQIVNDFQKGDIAEGYSVSREKKESFPLTVTSAQKNPTAFYLCASSEVNTEAFFGQGTRLTVV.